This TCR beta chain was documented in a study of response to subunit inactivated influenza vaccine. Findings and caveats of the study: Each seasonal influenza vaccination, the authors suggested, recruits few new T cells.

As regards this clonotype: The antigen is not known.

The length of the CDR3 is 13 residues. Trimming took off 2 bases at V and 5 bases at J, with 9 bases between the two ends. Per germline, CDR1 SGHTA and CDR2 FQGTGA. MiXCR, applied by TCRdb to the RT-PCR reads, yields one record per CDR3 protein. The sample includes approximately 530,000 distinct CDR3 sequences, 10% to 15% of them seen just once. The sample here was PBMCs from blood, taken 40 to 50 days after vaccination. The chain links TRBV7-3 to TRBJ2-5; D unresolved. This TCR was sampled from a man aged 45-60 years who received an inactivated influenza vaccine. In nucleotides, the CDR3 is TGTGCCAGCAGCTTAGGTACAACGGAGACCCAGTACTTC. Translation gives CASSLGTTETQYF.